Following are 32 T cell receptor beta chains from one sample sequenced in a study of CD8 T cells in Susac syndrome. The RNA, 0.5 to 1 ug, was put through reverse transcription using random hexamers. In TCRdb, the immunoSEQ multiplex PCR reads were re-called with MiXCR into one record per CDR3 protein. The sample contains a few hundred thousand distinct CDR3 sequences, 95% of which appear only once. The sample consisted of CD4+ T cells from PBMCs. These receptors all stem from a human donor with multiple sclerosis.

V is TRBV18 and J is TRBJ1-1; no clear D. CDR3 length equals 14 residues. CDR1 and CDR2 from the germline V gene are KGHSH and LQKENI. Deletions cut 1 base from V and 6 bases from J, with 12 bases between. CDR3 coding DNA: TGTGCCAGCTCACCACAGAGGGCCCTGGCTGAAGCTTTCTTT. This sequence encodes CASSPQRALAEAFF.

The genes are TRBV29-1 and TRBJ2-3; D ambiguous. Trimming took 6 bases from V and 2 from J, leaving 9 bases between them. The CDR3 runs 12 residues. Germline lookup yields CDR1 SQVTM and CDR2 ANQGSEA. CDR3 region: CSVQTYTDTQYF. In nucleotides, the CDR3 is TGCAGCGTCCAAACTTACACAGATACGCAGTATTTT.

This chain uses TRBV29-1 with TRBJ2-1, with D unresolved. V was cut by 4 bases and J by 3 bases, with 13 bases left in between. Per the germline V gene, CDR1 is SQVTM and CDR2 is ANQGSEA. The CDR3 runs 14 residues. The CDR3 DNA reads TGCAGCGTTGTAGTAGGGAAGAGCTACAATGAGCAGTTCTTC. It translates to CSVVVGKSYNEQFF.

The gene calls are TRBV2 and TRBJ2-2; TRBD1 is a possible D gene (5 bases). The CDR3 spans 15 residues. Trimming pared 0 bases from V and 5 bases from J, leaving 10 bases between. The germline V gene encodes CDR1 SNHLY and CDR2 FYNNEI. In nucleotides, the CDR3 is TGTGCCAGCAGTGAAGCAGGGCAGGGTACCGGGGAGCTGTTTTTT. It is translated as CASSEAGQGTGELFF.

This chain joins TRBV20-1 and TRBJ2-7; D is unresolved. Germline CDR1 reads DFQATT; CDR2 reads SNEGSKA (reference sequence). V was pared by 3 bases and J by 0 bases, with 12 bases between. The CDR3 is made up of 14 amino acids. The CDR3 loop is CSARNPASSYEQYF. CDR3 DNA: TGCAGTGCTAGGAACCCGGCGAGCTCCTACGAGCAGTACTTC.

The chain couples TRBV14 to TRBJ1-1; weak D call: TRBD1 (5 bases). Germline CDR1 SGHDN, CDR2 FVKESK. This CDR3 region has 12 residues. The germline V and J ends were trimmed by 6 bases and 6 bases, with 11 bases remaining between them. CDR3 in amino acids: CASSQGRAEAFF. Here the CDR3 DNA reads TGTGCCAGCAGTCAGGGTCGAGCTGAAGCTTTCTTT. The full variable domain, rest sourced from reference TRBV14 and TRBJ1-1, is EAGVTQFPSHSVIEKGQTVTLRCDPISGHDNLYWYRRVMGKEIKFLLHFVKESKQDESGMPNNRFLAERTGGTYSTLKVQPAELEDSGVYFCASSQGRAEAFFGQGTRLTVV.

DNA of the CDR3: TGCAGCGTTGACGGCGTGAATCCCTCAAATGAGCAGTTCTTC. Amino acid sequence: CSVDGVNPSNEQFF. The rearrangement uses TRBV29-1 and TRBJ2-1, with no clear D. The V end lost 3 bases, the J end lost 7 bases, and 16 bases lay between the germline ends. The CDR3 contains 14 residues. Germline V gene data show CDR1 as SQVTM and CDR2 as ANQGSEA.

This sequence joins TRBV10-3 and TRBJ2-3, with D hard to call. This CDR3 is 13 amino acids long. Per germline, CDR1 ENHRY and CDR2 SYGVKD. Between the trimmed V and J ends, which lost 5 bases and 4 bases, there was a span of 10 bases. The CDR3 protein is CAISSSSSDTQYF. The CDR3 region has the DNA TGTGCCATCAGTAGTTCTAGTTCAGATACGCAGTATTTT.

This sequence joins TRBV24-1 and TRBJ2-1; 7 bases agree with TRBD2. This CDR3 has 12 residues. Germline V gene data show CDR1 as KGHDR and CDR2 as SFDVKD. The V gene end was trimmed by 10 bases and the J gene end by 4 bases; junction bases not matched to a gene: 3. CDR3 sequence reads: CATRGSYNEQFF. The DNA of the CDR3 is TGTGCCACTCGCGGGAGTTACAATGAGCAGTTCTTC.

V usage is TRBV20-1 and J usage is TRBJ2-7; D is undetermined. V shed 4 bases and J shed 2 bases, with 6 bases lying between them. This CDR3 contains 11 residues. Germline V gene data show CDR1 as DFQATT and CDR2 as SNEGSKA (reference sequence). CDR3 amino acids: CSATSTYEQYF. In DNA form, the CDR3 reads TGCAGTGCTACTTCTACCTACGAGCAGTACTTC.

In this sample, this clonotype turned up once. The chain joins TRBV3-1 to TRBJ1-2; tentatively, D is TRBD1 (5 bases). The CDR3 extends over 14 amino acids. Trimming shortened V by 3 bases and J by 5 bases, and 13 bases separated the two germline ends. The germline V gene has CDR1 LGHDT and CDR2 YNNKEL (reference sequence). In nucleotides, the CDR3 is TGTGCCAGCAGCCAGGGGGGACGGGAGTATGGCTACACCTTC. Translating it yields CASSQGGREYGYTF.

The V call is TRBV20-1, the J call TRBJ2-7; 9 bases line up with TRBD1. The germline V gene has CDR1 DFQATT and CDR2 SNEGSKA (reference sequence). Germline trimming cut 0 bases from V and 5 bases from J; bases unmatched to any gene: 8. This CDR3 comprises 15 residues. The CDR3 sequence: CSARDLRTGDHEQYF. CDR3 DNA: TGCAGTGCTAGAGATCTGAGGACAGGGGACCACGAGCAGTACTTC.

The rearrangement joins TRBV3-1 to TRBJ2-1; D may be TRBD1 or TRBD2 (5 bases each). V lost 1 base, J lost 5 bases, and 6 bases lay in between. The V gene's germline CDR1 is LGHDT and CDR2 YNNKEL (reference sequence). This CDR3 has 13 residues. CDR3 protein: CASSQGGDNEQFF. In DNA, the CDR3 is TGTGCCAGCAGCCAAGGAGGGGACAATGAGCAGTTCTTC.

This rearrangement joins TRBV6-5 to TRBJ2-2; no clear D gene. The V and J ends lost 6 bases and 4 bases respectively, with 12 bases between them. Germline-derived CDR1 and CDR2 are MNHEY and SVGAGI. This CDR3 spans 14 amino acids. The CDR3 loop is CASSQLSGTGELFF. The DNA of the CDR3 is TGTGCCAGCAGCCAGCTGTCCGGCACCGGGGAGCTGTTTTTT.

This chain links TRBV20-1 with TRBJ2-7; 7 nucleotides match TRBD1. Losses at the gene ends were 0 bases for V and 3 bases for J; bases not matched to a gene: 5. This CDR3 region has 14 residues. Germline values: CDR1 DFQATT, CDR2 SNEGSKA (reference sequence). CDR3 sequence: CSARDRDSRYEQYF. CDR3 nucleotides: TGCAGTGCTAGAGACAGGGACAGCCGCTACGAGCAGTACTTC.

This clonotype was recorded only once. The chain combines TRBV4-1 with TRBJ2-1; D tentatively reads TRBD1 or TRBD2 (5 bases each). Trimming left V 4 bases short and J 9 bases short, with 7 bases between. Germline CDR1 and CDR2: MGHRA and YSYEKL. This CDR3 comprises 11 residues. The CDR3 sequence: CASSPGAEQFF. In DNA, the CDR3 is TGCGCCAGCAGCCCCGGGGCTGAGCAGTTCTTC.

For this clonotype: At one end, the junction sequence differs from germline, possibly due to a read error. The chain joins TRBV7-8 to TRBJ2-1; 15 bases align to TRBD2. Germline V gene lookup returns CDR1 SGHVS and CDR2 FQNEAQ. CDR3 length equals 16 residues. In DNA, the CDR3 is TGTGCCAGCAGCGCAGAAGGACTAGCGGGAGGGAATGACCAGTTCTTC. This sequence encodes CASSAEGLAGGNDQFF.

The V gene is TRBV14, the J gene TRBJ2-4; tentative D call: TRBD2 (6 bases). There are 15 residues in the CDR3. Germline CDR1 reads SGHDN; CDR2 reads FVKESK. The V gene lost 4 bases and the J gene lost 5 bases, with 15 bases spanning the gap. The CDR3 nucleotides read TGTGCCAGCAGCCGGTATACCGGGAGAGAAAACATTCAGTACTTC. Translated: CASSRYTGRENIQYF.

In this sample, this clonotype turned up once. The V gene is TRBV20-1, the J gene TRBJ1-1; D unclear. In germline, CDR1 is DFQATT, CDR2 SNEGSKA (reference sequence). V was pared by 7 bases and J by 0 bases, with 18 bases between. The CDR3 consists of 15 residues. CDR3 nucleotide sequence: TGCAGTGTTTTCGAGGCAGGACCCATGAACACTGAAGCTTTCTTT. Translation: CSVFEAGPMNTEAFF.

The J gene is TRBJ2-7, the V gene TRBV20-1; 7 bases align to TRBD1. Germline assignment: CDR1 DFQATT and CDR2 SNEGSKA (reference sequence). CDR3 length: 12 amino acids. V lost 3 bases and J lost 5; bases outside the gene matches: 4. The CDR3 DNA reads TGCAGTGCTAGGGGTGACAGGGACGAGCAGTACTTC. It codes for CSARGDRDEQYF.

This chain uses TRBV3-1 with TRBJ2-1; D is possibly TRBD1 or TRBD2 (5 bases each). V lost 2 bases, J lost 10 bases, and 12 bases lay in between. Germline V CDR1 and CDR2: LGHDT, YNNKEL (reference sequence). The CDR3 extends over 13 amino acids. CDR3 DNA: TGTGCCAGCAGCCAACAAATGGGACCAGAGCAGTTCTTC. Its protein product is CASSQQMGPEQFF.

This rearrangement joins TRBV3-1 to TRBJ2-5; 9 bases map to TRBD2. The CDR3 covers 15 residues. Germline trimming cut 4 bases from V and 1 base from J; bases unmatched to any gene: 4. In germline, CDR1 is LGHDT, CDR2 YNNKEL (reference sequence). CDR3 in amino acids: CASSRGGGGQETQYF. The CDR3 bases are TGTGCCAGCAGCCGTGGCGGGGGGGGCCAAGAGACCCAGTACTTC.

J is TRBJ1-1 and V is TRBV11-3; D not certain. The V end lost 2 bases, the J end lost 5 bases, and 9 bases lay between the germline ends. From germline, CDR1 is SGHNT and CDR2 YENEEA. This CDR3 is built from 13 residues. The CDR3 DNA reads TGTGCCAGCAGCTTAACGGTAGGGACTGAAGCTTTCTTT. Its translation is CASSLTVGTEAFF. Together with reference TRBV11-3 and TRBJ1-1, the CDR3 gives the full variable domain: EAGVVQSPRYKIIEKKQPVAFWCNPISGHNTLYWYLQNLGQGPELLIRYENEEAVDDSQLPKDRFSAERLKGVDSTLKIQPAELGDSAVYLCASSLTVGTEAFFGQGTRLTVV.

The CDR3 coding sequence is TGTGCCAGCAGCTTAGTACGAGGGAACAATTCACCCCTCCACTTT. Protein product: CASSLVRGNNSPLHF. V usage is TRBV11-2 and J usage is TRBJ1-6; D is undetermined. The CDR3 spans 15 residues. V was cut by 1 base and J by 7 bases, with 11 bases left in between. CDR1 and CDR2 (germline): SGHAT, FQNNGV.

The V call is TRBV3-1, the J call TRBJ1-1; D is ambiguous. The CDR3 has 17 residues. Germline-derived CDR1 and CDR2 are LGHDT and YNNKEL (reference sequence). The ends were cut back, 0 bases at V and 1 base at J, with 15 bases in the middle. CDR3 in amino acids: CASSQDGTSIKNTEAFF. The CDR3 DNA sequence: TGTGCCAGCAGCCAAGATGGAACTTCCATAAAGAACACTGAAGCTTTCTTT.

The chain uses TRBV9 and TRBJ1-1; 7 bases fit TRBD1. Germline lookup yields CDR1 SGDLS and CDR2 YYNGEE. V shed 4 bases, J shed 8 bases, and the junction held 8 bases outside the gene matches. There are 13 residues in the CDR3. DNA of the CDR3: TGTGCCAGCAGCATACTCGCGACAGGGGAAGCTTTCTTT. This gives the protein CASSILATGEAFF.

This clonotype was seen only once. This chain joins TRBV3-1 and TRBJ1-2; D not certain. The CDR3 has 11 residues. With 1 base removed from V and 8 bases from J, the gap between germline ends came to 5 bases. Per the germline V gene, CDR1 is LGHDT and CDR2 is YNNKEL (reference sequence). As DNA, the CDR3 is TGTGCCAGCAGCCAAGTGGGCGGCTACACCTTC. Encoded protein: CASSQVGGYTF. The full variable domain, completed using reference TRBV3-1 and TRBJ1-2, is DTAVSQTPKYLVTQMGNDKSIKCEQNLGHDTMYWYKQDSKKFLKIMFSYNNKELIINETVPNRFSPKSPDKAHLNLHINSLELGDSAVYFCASSQVGGYTFGSGTRLTVV.

The chain has TRBV11-2 and TRBJ2-3; D gene ambiguous. V lost 8 bases and J lost 8, with 14 bases in between. CDR1 and CDR2 from the germline V gene are SGHAT and FQNNGV. The CDR3 length is 12 residues. The CDR3 nucleotides are TGTGCCAGCTCGACCGACGTCGGTACGCAGTATTTT. Residues: CASSTDVGTQYF.

The V call is TRBV19, the J call TRBJ1-1; 8 nucleotides align to TRBD1. The CDR3 extends over 16 amino acids. The V gene end was trimmed by 11 bases and the J gene end by 1 base; junction bases not matched to a gene: 15. Germline V gene data show CDR1 as LNHDA and CDR2 as SQIVND (reference sequence). The CDR3 reads CAAGGEWDRQNTEAFF. The CDR3 nucleotides are TGTGCCGCGGGGGGGGAATGGGACAGGCAGAACACTGAAGCTTTCTTT.

V usage is TRBV5-1 and J usage is TRBJ1-5; D gene ambiguous. Germline V CDR1 and CDR2: SGHRS, YFSETQ. V lost 0 bases, J lost 6 bases, and 13 bases lay in between. CDR3 length: 15 amino acids. The CDR3 sequence is CASSLDGQSPQPQHF. The CDR3 DNA follows: TGCGCCAGCAGCTTGGACGGCCAGTCACCTCAGCCCCAGCATTTT.

The chain joins TRBV28 to TRBJ1-4; tentative D call: TRBD1 (5 bases). V lost 11 bases to trimming and J lost 3 bases, with 10 bases between them. Germline V gene lookup returns CDR1 MDHEN and CDR2 SYDVKM. There are 12 residues in the CDR3. The CDR3 DNA reads as TGTGCCGGGGCAGCGGCTAATGAAAAACTGTTTTTT. It is translated as CAGAAANEKLFF. Variable domain in full (rest from reference TRBV28 and TRBJ1-4): DVKVTQSSRYLVKRTGEKVFLECVQDMDHENMFWYRQDPGLGLRLIYFSYDVKMKEKGDIPEGYSVSREKKERFSLILESASTNQTSMYLCAGAAANEKLFFGSGTQLSVL.

The DNA for the CDR3 is TGCAGTGCTAGAGCTAGCGGGACCACCGGGGAGCTGTTTTTT. Amino acids: CSARASGTTGELFF. The chain has TRBV20-1 and TRBJ2-2; TRBD2 aligns across 9 bases. The J segment lost 4 bases and the V segment lost 1 base, leaving 1 base of the junction unmatched. The V gene's germline CDR1 is DFQATT and CDR2 SNEGSKA (reference sequence). CDR3 length: 14 amino acids.